These T cell receptor beta chains were read from a single sample in a study of blood T cells in healthy people across ages. From the 5' RACE reads, TCRdb called clonotypes with MiXCR, one entry per CDR3 protein. The sample comprises approximately 800,000 distinct CDR3 sequences, 46% of which are singletons, and around 18% rests with the top ten. Source material: blood. The receptors were gathered from an elderly man in good health. Both conserved end residues are part of each CDR3. A D gene is named only where the DNA matches it firmly. Clone size is given for some rows only: seen once, a few or many times, or a class if the clone is expanded.

TRBD2 | NA | TRBJ2-3 | TRBV4-1 | CASSQDLPSGGSDTQYF | TGCGCCAGCAGCCAAGATCTGCCTAGCGGGGGTTCAGATACGCAGTATTTT
TRBD2 | few | TRBJ2-3 | TRBV20-1 | CSARERDSTDTQYF | TGCAGTGCACGGGAGCGGGACTCCACAGATACGCAGTATTTT
TRBD1 | NA | TRBJ2-7 | TRBV14 | CASSQARDRRYEQYF | TGTGCCAGCAGCCAAGCCCGGGACAGGCGGTACGAGCAGTACTTC
NA | once | TRBJ1-4 | TRBV5-1 | CASSSDRVSEKLFF | TGCGCCAGCAGCTCGGACCGCGTTAGCGAAAAACTGTTTTTT
TRBD1 | NA | TRBJ2-5 | TRBV7-6 | CASSLDRTGGGQETQYF | TGTGCCAGCAGCTTAGATCGGACAGGGGGAGGTCAAGAGACCCAGTACTTC
TRBD2 | few | TRBJ2-3 | TRBV20-1 | CSASRLAGGTDTQYF | TGCAGTGCTAGCCGACTAGCGGGAGGCACAGATACGCAGTATTTT
NA | NA | TRBJ2-1 | TRBV7-2 | CASLRGGGGGNEQFF | TGTGCCAGCCTTAGGGGTGGGGGAGGTGGCAATGAGCAGTTCTTC
NA | NA | TRBJ1-2 | TRBV3-1 | CASSHRDSGGYTF | TGTGCCAGCAGTCACAGGGATTCTGGTGGCTACACCTTC
NA | many | TRBJ1-2 | TRBV12-3/TRBV12-4 | CASSPGPERGYTF | TGTGCCAGCAGTCCCGGCCCGGAACGGGGCTACACCTTC
NA | NA | TRBJ1-4 | TRBV12-3/TRBV12-4 | CASSRIVLAGEKLFF | TGTGCCAGCAGTAGAATCGTCCTAGCGGGTGAAAAACTGTTTTTT
TRBD1 | NA | TRBJ2-2 | TRBV5-1 | CASSWTGVDTGELFF | TGCGCCAGCAGCTGGACAGGGGTTGACACCGGGGAGCTGTTTTTT
TRBD2 | NA | TRBJ2-4 | TRBV28 | CASSPGLAGTLAKNIQYF | TGTGCCAGCAGCCCCGGACTAGCGGGAACGCTAGCCAAAAACATTCAGTACTTC